The text below deals with one T cell receptor beta chain. The antigen remains undetermined. This sample was included in a study of CD8+CD57+ T cells in acquired aplastic anemia. Study details: Recorded DNA amounts for sorted CD4+ and CD8+ cells had an average of approximately 2.9 ug.

Genomic DNA templated the TCR beta VDJ and CDR3 profiling. TCRdb recomputed calls from the reads with MiXCR, one row per CDR3 protein. The sample consists of approximately 200,000 distinct CDR3 sequences, around 66% of them appearing once. General study points: Patient and control CD8+ Simpson's diversity was not significantly different. Patients and controls turned out to have around 29 CD8+ CDR3 sequences in common.

The TCR comes from a human donor with severe aplastic anemia or a healthy control (not recorded which). The specimen sequenced was sorted CD4+, CD8+, or CD8+CD57+ T cells (not recorded which) from PBMCs.

Here the CDR3 DNA reads TGTGCCAGCAGCTTGGGACAGGCACAGGACTATGGCTACACCTTC. Its protein is CASSLGQAQDYGYTF. V gene TRBV7-2 combines with J gene TRBJ1-2, with 8 bases that match TRBD1. Germline loops: CDR1 SGHTA, CDR2 FQGNSA. CDR3 size: 15 residues. J lost 3 bases, V lost 3 bases, and 6 bases had no gene match.